What follows are 8 T cell receptor beta chains derived from one specimen sequenced in a study of T-cell reconstitution after alpha-beta-depleted transplantation in children. Unique molecular identifiers were incorporated into the prepared TCRbeta library. MiXCR was run by TCRdb on the PCR reads, yielding one entry per CDR3 protein. In the table there are about 980,000 distinct CDR3 sequences, about 29% of which are singletons. The starting material was PBMCs, mostly from graft donor cells, obtained 360 days after TCRalphabeta/CD19-depleted stem cell transplant. These receptors were obtained from a boy younger than two who had a stem cell transplant for SCID, so the T cells may come from the graft donor.

V and J are TRBV5-1 and TRBJ2-5, with unresolved D. CDR1 is SGHRS and CDR2 is YFSETQ in the germline V gene. V lost 5 bases and J 0 bases, leaving 8 bases between the germline ends. CDR3 length: 13 residues. The CDR3 spells CASRSPYQETQYF. The CDR3 coding sequence is TGCGCCAGCAGAAGTCCGTACCAAGAGACCCAGTACTTC. Full variable domain (outside the CDR3, taken from reference TRBV5-1 and TRBJ2-5): KAGVTQTPRYLIKTRGQQVTLSCSPISGHRSVSWYQQTPGQGLQFLFEYFSETQRNKGNFPGRFSGRQFSNSRSEMNVSTLELGDSALYLCASRSPYQETQYFGPGTRLLVL.

This clonotype has just a few counts. In DNA, the CDR3 is TGTGCCAGCAGCTGGAGCGGGCACACCGGGGAGCTGTTTTTT. Protein product: CASSWSGHTGELFF. The chain couples TRBV7-9 to TRBJ2-2, with D possibly TRBD2 on 6 matching bases. Deletions cut 4 bases from V and 3 bases from J, with 9 bases between. This CDR3 region has 14 residues. Germline CDR1 reads SEHNR; CDR2 reads FQNEAQ (reference sequence).

This clonotype was seen more than once but under ten times. The J gene is TRBJ2-1, the V gene TRBV12-3 or TRBV12-4, with D possibly TRBD2 on 5 matching bases. The germline V and J ends were trimmed by 7 bases and 8 bases, with 12 bases remaining between them. The length of the CDR3 is 12 residues. The CDR3 DNA reads TGTGCCAGCACCATCGGAGGTGATGAGCAGTTCTTC. Its translation is CASTIGGDEQFF.

This rearrangement joins TRBV29-1 to TRBJ2-1, with 9 positions matching TRBD2. CDR3 length equals 18 residues. Trimming took 2 bases from V and 1 from J; bases not matched to a gene: 12. CDR1 is SQVTM and CDR2 is ANQGSEA in the germline V gene. In nucleotides, the CDR3 is TGCAGCGTTGAATCCCTAGCGGGGCTCATTGGATCCTACAATGAGCAGTTCTTC. This codes for CSVESLAGLIGSYNEQFF.

This clonotype was seen more than once but under ten times. V gene TRBV10-1 combines with J gene TRBJ2-1, with 8 positions matching TRBD1. The germline V gene has CDR1 WNHNN and CDR2 SYGVQD (reference sequence). CDR3 length equals 16 residues. V lost 3 bases and J lost 1; bases outside the gene matches: 5. The CDR3 loop is CASSDPGQGSYNEQFF. CDR3 coding DNA: TGCGCCAGCAGTGACCCAGGACAGGGATCCTACAATGAGCAGTTCTTC.

The chain employs TRBV5-5 and TRBJ2-7; D possibly matches TRBD1 or TRBD2 (5 bases each). The CDR3 runs 14 residues. Per germline, CDR1 SGHKS and CDR2 YYEKEE (reference sequence). The ends were cut back, 3 bases at V and 4 bases at J, with 14 bases in the middle. The CDR3 DNA sequence: TGTGCCAGCAGCTATACCGGGACCCCTTACGAGCAGTACTTC. It codes for CASSYTGTPYEQYF.

This clonotype showed up just a few times. The chain uses TRBV12-3 or TRBV12-4 and TRBJ1-1, with D unclear. Trimming removed 6 bases from V and 1 base from J, with 9 bases in between. CDR3 length: 13 amino acids. This CDR3 reads CASRTTTNTEAFF. The CDR3 DNA sequence: TGTGCCAGCAGGACAACTACGAACACTGAAGCTTTCTTT.

The chain links TRBV12-3 or TRBV12-4 to TRBJ2-5; D gene uncertain. Trimming stripped 5 bases from V and 4 bases from J, with 14 bases between. This CDR3 is 14 amino acids long. CDR3 DNA: TGTGCCAGCAGTCCCTCGGGTCTACCAGAGACCCAGTACTTC. The encoded protein is CASSPSGLPETQYF.